The 19 T cell receptor beta chains in this list originate from one sample, sequenced in a study of prognosis after radiotherapy for stage I lung cancer. Two-round multiplex PCR amplified TCR beta CDR3 from genomic DNA. With primers specific to each TRBV and TRBJ gene, the first-round PCR was performed. TCRdb itself ran the multiplex PCR reads through MiXCR, one entry per CDR3 protein. The sample yields around 26,000 distinct CDR3 sequences, about half seen once. The specimen was PBMCs, collected before or after stereotactic body radiation therapy (not recorded which). These receptors came from a donor of 50 years or more with non-small cell lung cancer.

This clonotype was counted only a few times. A single base is all that separates this from a far larger clone, so a read error is likely. Here the CDR3 reads CASSDSVGGRLRDGYTF. CDR3 DNA: TGTGCCAGCAGTGACTCCGTCGGGGGGCGCCTCCGTGATGGCTACACCTTC. The gene calls are TRBV28 and TRBJ1-2; a possible D gene is TRBD1 (6 bases). Per the germline V gene, CDR1 is MDHEN and CDR2 is SYDVKM. CDR3 size: 17 residues. Trimming cost V 5 bases and J 6 bases, with 25 bases left between them.

V is TRBV2 and J is TRBJ1-2; D is uncertain. The CDR3 loop spans 14 amino acids. The V gene's germline CDR1 is SNHLY and CDR2 FYNNEI. Deletions cut 7 bases from V and 0 bases from J, with 12 bases between. The CDR3 coding sequence is TGTGCCAGCATCTTGGAGCAGACTAACTATGGCTACACCTTC. Translation: CASILEQTNYGYTF.

This clonotype was found many times. One junction end disagrees with the germline gene, perhaps due to a read error. The chain combines TRBV6-2 or TRBV6-3 with TRBJ2-7; TRBD2 aligns across 10 bases. The CDR3 sequence is 16 residues long. Germline CDR1 is MNHEY and CDR2 is SVGEGT. The CDR3 nucleotides are TGTGCCAGCAGTTACTCGAGGCCTAGCGGGAGCCACGAGCAGTGCTTC. This encodes CASSYSRPSGSHEQCF.

The chain carries TRBV7-8 and TRBJ2-7; D not resolved. This CDR3 region has 14 residues. Germline lookup yields CDR1 SGHVS and CDR2 FQNEAQ. Trimming left V 1 base short and J 3 bases short, with 10 bases between. CDR3 nucleotides: TGTGCCAGCAGCTTAGGATTTTACAACTACGAGCAGTACTTC. It translates to CASSLGFYNYEQYF.

The genes are TRBV6-1 and TRBJ1-6; D unresolved. V lost 7 bases, J lost 12 bases, and 16 bases lay in between. Germline assignment: CDR1 MNHNS and CDR2 SASEGT. This CDR3 comprises 13 residues. The CDR3 spells CASTPISLGPLHF. In nucleotides, the CDR3 is TGTGCCAGCACACCCATATCCCTAGGACCCCTCCACTTT.

The CDR3 region has the DNA TGTGCCAGCAGTCTCGTGGAGGATGGATACAATGAGCAGTTCTTC. Protein product: CASSLVEDGYNEQFF. This chain connects TRBV6-2 or TRBV6-3 to TRBJ2-1, with D possibly TRBD2 on 5 matching bases. V was clipped by 5 bases and J by 4 bases, with 15 bases between them. The CDR3 extends over 15 amino acids. Germline V gives CDR1 MNHEY, CDR2 SVGEGT.

Only a few counts were recorded for this clonotype. V gene TRBV6-1 combines with J gene TRBJ1-2, with D perhaps matching TRBD1 (5 bases). V was trimmed by 0 bases and J by 8 bases, leaving 13 bases between them. CDR1 is MNHNS, CDR2 SASEGT, per germline. CDR3 length: 14 amino acids. The DNA for the CDR3 is TGTGCCAGCAGTGAAGCAGTAGGGGCCTCGGGCTACACCTTC. This sequence encodes CASSEAVGASGYTF.

This clonotype was counted many times. The CDR3 sequence: CASSQDRGGKLFF. The CDR3 region has the DNA TGTGCCAGCAGCCAGGACAGGGGGGGAAAACTGTTTTTT. The gene calls are TRBV28 and TRBJ1-4; 10 bases fit TRBD1. CDR1 and CDR2 from the germline V gene are MDHEN and SYDVKM. Germline trimming cut 6 bases from V and 10 bases from J; bases unmatched to any gene: 5. The CDR3 loop spans 13 amino acids.

This clonotype has at least ten counts. The V and J genes are TRBV11-2 and TRBJ2-2; D is undetermined. Germline V lookup: CDR1 SGHAT, CDR2 FQNNGV. The V gene lost 5 bases and the J gene lost 1 base, with 5 bases spanning the gap. The CDR3 runs to 13 residues. The CDR3 spells CASSPENTGELFF. For the CDR3, the DNA is TGTGCCAGCAGCCCAGAGAACACCGGGGAGCTGTTTTTT.

This clonotype came up many times. This rearrangement joins TRBV9 to TRBJ2-1; 7 positions agree with TRBD2. The J segment lost 10 bases and the V segment lost 0 bases, leaving 7 bases of the junction unmatched. In germline, CDR1 is SGDLS, CDR2 YYNGEE. This CDR3 has 14 residues. The CDR3 is CASSVGGSPREQFF. The CDR3 DNA sequence: TGTGCCAGCAGCGTAGGCGGGAGCCCTCGAGAGCAGTTCTTC. The full variable domain, completed using reference TRBV9 and TRBJ2-1, is DSGVTQTPKHLITATGQRVTLRCSPRSGDLSVYWYQQSLDQGLQFLIQYYNGEERAKGNILERFSAQQFPDLHSELNLSSLELGDSALYFCASSVGGSPREQFFGPGTRLTVL.

There are many counts of this clonotype. V usage is TRBV19 and J usage is TRBJ1-2; 9 positions match TRBD1. V lost 1 base and J lost 13; bases outside the gene matches: 10. Germline values: CDR1 LNHDA, CDR2 SQIVND (reference sequence). This CDR3 comprises 14 residues. This chain's CDR3 is CASSIGGQGMSSTF. The CDR3 nucleotides are TGTGCCAGTAGTATAGGGGGACAGGGAATGTCATCCACCTTC.

This clonotype was counted at least ten times. The chain links TRBV5-6 to TRBJ2-3; tentative D call: TRBD1 (5 bases). This CDR3 spans 14 amino acids. Trimming removed 0 bases at V and 5 bases at J, with 10 bases between. Germline CDR1 and CDR2: SGHDT and YYEEEE. The CDR3 sequence: CASSLADSLDTQYF. The CDR3 DNA is TGTGCCAGCAGCTTGGCCGACAGCCTAGATACGCAGTATTTT.

The chain couples TRBV7-2 to TRBJ1-2, with D possibly TRBD1 on 5 matching bases. The CDR3 spans 14 residues. The ends were cut back, 4 bases at V and 8 bases at J, with 17 bases in the middle. Germline V gene sequence: CDR1 SGHTA, CDR2 FQGNSA. The CDR3 region has the DNA TGTGCCAGCAGCTCACCGGGACTTGTGTGGGGCTACACCTTC. It codes for CASSSPGLVWGYTF.

To note about this clonotype: It is likely a read error: a sequence one base away is far more abundant. This chain links TRBV6-1 with TRBJ2-5; no definite D call. Germline V gene sequence: CDR1 MNHNS, CDR2 SASEGT. Trimming removed 9 bases from V and 4 bases from J, with 12 bases in between. CDR3 length equals 12 residues. In nucleotides, the CDR3 is TGTGCCAGAAGCCAAGAGCCAGAGACCCAGTACTTC. Protein product: CARSQEPETQYF.

The table lists this clonotype with a few counts. The junction departs from germline at one end; a sequencing error may be responsible. The chain combines TRBV12-3 or TRBV12-4 with TRBJ2-7; 9 positions agree with TRBD1. CDR3 length: 15 amino acids. In DNA, the CDR3 is TGTGCCAGTAGTTTTCGGGGACAGGGAATTTACGAGCAGTACTTC. Its protein is CASSFRGQGIYEQYF.

The chain is built from TRBV6-4 and TRBJ2-3; 12 nucleotides agree with TRBD2. Germline values: CDR1 MRHNA, CDR2 SNTAGT. Trimming at V came to 0 bases and at J to 6 bases, leaving 7 bases not matched to a gene. This CDR3 has 17 amino acids. CDR3 nucleotide sequence: TGTGCCAGCAGTGACTCAAGACTAGCGGGGGTTTCCGATACGCAGTATTTT. Translation gives CASSDSRLAGVSDTQYF.

The CDR3 region has the DNA TGTGCCAGCAGCGTAGTTAGACTCGCCTGGCCGGTCGCCTTGGTTTTTGAAGGTGGCTACACCTTC. This gives the protein CASSVVRLAWPVALVFEGGYTF. The V call is TRBV9, the J call TRBJ1-2, with D unclear. Germline V CDR1 and CDR2: SGDLS, YYNGEE. Trimming took off 0 bases at V and 7 bases at J, with 37 bases between the two ends. This CDR3 contains 22 residues.

Worth noting for this clonotype: A far larger clone is only one base removed, so a read error is likely. This chain joins TRBV5-1 and TRBJ2-2, with 9 bases matching TRBD2. There are 16 residues in the CDR3. Germline V gene sequence: CDR1 SGHRS, CDR2 YFSETQ. CDR3 DNA: TGTGCCAGCATCCCCGGCGCGGGGGGGCGGACCGGGGAGCTGTTTTTT. As protein: CASIPGAGGRTGELFF.

V usage is TRBV5-1 and J usage is TRBJ1-5; TRBD1 aligns across 7 bases. Germline V gene lookup returns CDR1 SGHRS and CDR2 YFSETQ. Trimming at V came to 4 bases and at J to 8 bases, leaving 9 bases not matched to a gene. The CDR3 sequence is 14 residues long. The CDR3: CASSRDSPNEPQHF. The CDR3 nucleotides read TGCGCCAGCAGCCGGGACAGCCCAAATGAGCCCCAGCATTTT.